These 21 T cell receptor beta chains were all obtained from the same sample, sequenced in a study of blood T cell repertoires in COVID-19. Profiling relied on immunoSEQ multiplex PCR, and the TCRdb table lists in-frame clones only, not all of them. The table shows more than 95,000 clones, with 70% to 75% occurring only once. Sequencing used peripheral blood. The receptors shown here come from a man aged 80 or over with COVID-19, enrolled during active disease.

This clone appeared a few times. The chain is built from TRBV7-9 and TRBJ1-2, with TRBD1 identical over 8 bases. The ends lost 5 bases at V and 1 base at J; junction bases unmatched: 9. The germline gives CDR1 SEHNR, CDR2 FQNEAQ (reference sequence). This CDR3 spans 16 amino acids. The CDR3 DNA follows: TGTGCCAGCAGCCAGGGGGCGCCGGGTTTTAACTATGGCTACACCTTC. It is translated as CASSQGAPGFNYGYTF.

The chain carries TRBV11-2 and TRBJ2-7; 8 bases line up with TRBD2. Per the germline V gene, CDR1 is SGHAT and CDR2 is FQNNGV. The CDR3 is 14 residues long. The V segment lost 6 bases and the J segment 0 bases; nucleotides outside the gene matches: 4. For the CDR3, the DNA is TGTGCCAGCAGGACAGCGGGAGTCTCCTACGAGCAGTACTTC. This sequence encodes CASRTAGVSYEQYF.

DNA for the CDR3: TGTGCCAGCAGGGCACTAGCGCGGAGCACAGATACGCAGTATTTT. It is translated as CASRALARSTDTQYF. V is TRBV2 and J is TRBJ2-3; 7 bases line up with TRBD2. The CDR3 extends over 15 amino acids. The V and J ends lost 6 bases and 0 bases, in that order; junction bases with no gene match: 6. Germline lookup yields CDR1 SNHLY and CDR2 FYNNEI.

The chain joins TRBV3-1 (or the pseudogene TRBV3-2) to TRBJ1-2; D gene unclear. Trimming took off 0 bases at V and 8 bases at J, with 13 bases between the two ends. This CDR3 has 14 amino acids. Germline V gene data show CDR1 as LGHDT and CDR2 as YNNKEL (reference sequence). The CDR3 reads CASSQDHRVAGYTF. CDR3 sequence (DNA): TGTGCCAGCAGCCAAGATCATCGGGTTGCCGGCTACACCTTC.

This clone has at least ten counts. The chain joins TRBV9 to TRBJ2-1, with D possibly being TRBD2 (5 bases). With 9 bases removed from V and 6 bases from J, the gap between germline ends came to 7 bases. The CDR3 is made up of 10 amino acids. Germline V CDR1 and CDR2: SGDLS, YYNGEE. CDR3 coding DNA: TGTGCCAACGGAGGCAATGAGCAGTTCTTC. It codes for CANGGNEQFF.

This clone appeared a few times. This chain links TRBV7-9 with TRBJ2-7; a weak D match, TRBD1 (6 bases). The CDR3 length is 13 residues. The germline V gene encodes CDR1 SEHNR and CDR2 FQNEAQ (reference sequence). V was clipped by 6 bases and J by 3 bases, with 12 bases between them. The CDR3 here is CASSSDRFYEQYF. DNA of the CDR3: TGTGCCAGCAGTTCGGACAGATTCTACGAGCAGTACTTC.

This chain links TRBV6-5 with TRBJ2-7; 8 bases match TRBD1. The germline V gene has CDR1 MNHEY and CDR2 SVGAGI. With V trimmed by 7 bases and J by 6 bases, 11 bases remained unmatched. The CDR3 contains 14 residues. CDR3 nucleotides: TGTGCCAGCACCCTATCTGGACAGGGCGGCGAGCAGTACTTC. Protein product: CASTLSGQGGEQYF.

This rearrangement joins TRBV21-1 to TRBJ2-7; TRBD1 was called by the table and not checked on the DNA. TRBV21-1 is labeled a pseudogene. The CDR3 length is 18 residues. The CDR3 loop reads CASSLDRGRPGTSYEQYF. The CDR3 DNA follows: TGTGCCAGCAGCCTTGACAGGGGTCGCCCCGGGACTTCCTACGAGCAGTACTTC.

This clone was counted only a few times. The chain carries TRBV30 and TRBJ1-3; a weak D match, TRBD1 (5 bases). The V end was cut by 4 bases, the J end by 7 bases, with 20 bases between. CDR1 and CDR2 from the germline V gene are GTSNPN and SVGIG (reference sequence). The CDR3 consists of 15 residues. The CDR3 DNA reads as TGTGCCTGGAATAAACACAGGATTACTCTGAACACCATATATTTT. Translation gives CAWNKHRITLNTIYF.

This clone has a handful of counts. The chain recombines TRBV19 with TRBJ1-2; no clear D. This CDR3 has 14 amino acids. V gave up 0 bases and J gave up 4 bases, with 9 bases separating them. Germline-derived CDR1 and CDR2 are LNHDA and SQIVND (reference sequence). The CDR3 coding sequence is TGTGCCAGTAGTATAGATCTCCGGGGCTATGGCTACACCTTC. Amino acid sequence: CASSIDLRGYGYTF.

The chain uses TRBV5-4 and TRBJ1-6; 10 bases are a match to TRBD1. The CDR3 is made up of 14 amino acids. In germline, CDR1 is SGHNT, CDR2 YYREEE (reference sequence). J lost 7 bases, V lost 3 bases, and 1 base had no gene match. CDR3 residues: CASSSGQGNSPLHF. CDR3 nucleotide sequence: TGTGCCAGCAGCTCGGGACAGGGGAATTCACCCCTCCACTTT.

This chain joins TRBV19 and TRBJ2-5; TRBD2 matches at 10 bases. This CDR3 comprises 14 residues. Germline values: CDR1 LNHDA, CDR2 SQIVND (reference sequence). Trimming cost V 6 bases and J 5 bases; bases outside gene matches: 6. The CDR3 here is CASRRASGSETQYF. The CDR3 DNA reads as TGTGCCAGTAGGAGGGCTAGCGGGAGTGAGACCCAGTACTTC.

The V call is TRBV7-2, the J call TRBJ2-5; no firm D call. Trimming stripped 1 base from V and 4 bases from J, with 7 bases between. Germline V gene data show CDR1 as SGHTA and CDR2 as FQGNSA. This CDR3 comprises 13 residues. The CDR3 sequence: CASSLVHLETQYF. The CDR3 bases are TGTGCCAGCAGCTTAGTACATTTAGAGACCCAGTACTTC.

V and J are TRBV7-3 and TRBJ1-2, with D tentatively TRBD1 (5 bases). CDR1 is SGHTA, CDR2 FQGTGA, per germline. The CDR3 runs to 15 residues. V was trimmed by 4 bases and J by 6 bases, leaving 18 bases between them. CDR3 in amino acids: CASSSARGSMDGYTF. The CDR3 DNA reads as TGTGCCAGCAGCTCGGCAAGGGGTTCCATGGATGGCTACACCTTC.

CDR3 amino acids: CASTNRGREKLFF. DNA for the CDR3: TGTGCCAGTACCAACAGGGGGCGCGAAAAACTGTTTTTT. The chain joins TRBV19 to TRBJ1-4; TRBD1 aligns across 9 bases. The CDR3 extends over 13 amino acids. V lost 7 bases to trimming and J lost 8 bases; unmatched junction nucleotides: 5. Germline V gives CDR1 LNHDA, CDR2 SQIVND (reference sequence). The full variable domain, completed using reference TRBV19 and TRBJ1-4, is DGGITQSPKYLFRKEGQNVTLSCEQNLNHDAMYWYRQDPGQGLRLIYYSQIVNDFQKGDIAEGYSVSREKKESFPLTVTSAQKNPTAFYLCASTNRGREKLFFGSGTQLSVL.

A single count supports this clone. The gene calls are TRBV28 and TRBJ2-7; TRBD1 aligns across 10 bases. Trimming took 10 bases from V and 3 from J; bases not matched to a gene: 6. The CDR3 has 13 residues. Germline loops: CDR1 MDHEN, CDR2 SYDVKM. Here the CDR3 DNA reads TGTGCCATCACGACAGGGGGCGTCTACGAGCAGTACTTC. It yields the protein CAITTGGVYEQYF.

This clone was found many times. V and J are TRBV7-9 and TRBJ2-5; 7 bases are shared with TRBD2. Germline V gene data show CDR1 as SEHNR and CDR2 as FQNEAQ (reference sequence). There are 16 residues in the CDR3. After removal of 2 bases from V and 2 bases from J, the junction contained 8 bases not matched to a gene. The CDR3 DNA reads as TGTGCCAGCAGCTTACCGTCCGCGGGAGCTCAAGAGACCCAGTACTTC. It codes for CASSLPSAGAQETQYF.

This clone has more than one count but fewer than ten. V is TRBV6-2 or TRBV6-3 and J is TRBJ1-5; possibly TRBD1 for D (6 bases). Germline V gene data show CDR1 as MNHEY and CDR2 as SVGEGT. Between the trimmed V and J ends, which lost 0 bases and 1 base, there was a span of 10 bases. This CDR3 contains 16 residues. The CDR3 here is CASSYSTQGSNQPQHF. CDR3 nucleotides: TGTGCCAGCAGTTACTCGACACAGGGAAGCAATCAGCCCCAGCATTTT.

The gene calls are TRBV28 and TRBJ1-5; 8 nucleotides align to TRBD1. V lost 5 bases to trimming and J lost 7 bases; unmatched junction nucleotides: 7. Germline V gene sequence: CDR1 MDHEN, CDR2 SYDVKM. The CDR3 has 14 amino acids. The CDR3 DNA follows: TGTGCCAGCAGTGACGGACAGGGCGGGCAGCCCCAGCATTTT. Its protein product is CASSDGQGGQPQHF.

This chain uses TRBV7-2 with TRBJ1-1; D is unclear. The CDR3 runs 15 residues. Germline V gene data show CDR1 as SGHTA and CDR2 as FQGNSA. V lost 5 bases and J 1 base, leaving 14 bases between the germline ends. CDR3 nucleotide sequence: TGTGCCAGCAGCCCTAGGAGAGGAGGGAACACTGAAGCTTTCTTT. Translating it yields CASSPRRGGNTEAFF.

The chain uses TRBV30 and TRBJ2-2; D might be TRBD1 (5 bases). The germline V and J ends were trimmed by 4 bases and 3 bases, with 12 bases remaining between them. Per germline, CDR1 GTSNPN and CDR2 SVGIG (reference sequence). The CDR3 is made up of 14 amino acids. The CDR3 protein is CAWTRTYHTGELFF. CDR3 nucleotides: TGTGCCTGGACCCGGACATACCACACCGGGGAGCTGTTTTTT.